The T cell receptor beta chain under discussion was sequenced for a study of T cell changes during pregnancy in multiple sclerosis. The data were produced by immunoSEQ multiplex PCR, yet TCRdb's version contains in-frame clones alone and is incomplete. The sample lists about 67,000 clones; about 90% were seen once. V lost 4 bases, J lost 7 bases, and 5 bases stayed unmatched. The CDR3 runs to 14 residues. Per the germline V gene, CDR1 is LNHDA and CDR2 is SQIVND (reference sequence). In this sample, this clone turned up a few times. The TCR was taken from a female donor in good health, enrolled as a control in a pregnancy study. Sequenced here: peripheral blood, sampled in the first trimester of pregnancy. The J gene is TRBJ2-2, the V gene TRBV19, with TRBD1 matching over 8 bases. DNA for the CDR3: TGTGCCAGTAGTACCCGACAGGGGATCGGGGAGCTGTTTTTT. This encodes CASSTRQGIGELFF.